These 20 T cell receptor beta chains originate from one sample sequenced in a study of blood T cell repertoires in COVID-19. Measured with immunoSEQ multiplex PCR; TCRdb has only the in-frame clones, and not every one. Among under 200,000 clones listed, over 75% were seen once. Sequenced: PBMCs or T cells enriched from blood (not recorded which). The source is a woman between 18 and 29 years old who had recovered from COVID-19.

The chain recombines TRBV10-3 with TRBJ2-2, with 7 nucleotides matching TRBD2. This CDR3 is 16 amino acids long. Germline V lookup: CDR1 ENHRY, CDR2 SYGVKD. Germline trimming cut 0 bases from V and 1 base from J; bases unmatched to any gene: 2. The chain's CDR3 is CAISESSGKNTGELFF. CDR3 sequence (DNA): TGTGCCATCAGTGAGTCGAGCGGGAAGAACACCGGGGAGCTGTTTTTT.

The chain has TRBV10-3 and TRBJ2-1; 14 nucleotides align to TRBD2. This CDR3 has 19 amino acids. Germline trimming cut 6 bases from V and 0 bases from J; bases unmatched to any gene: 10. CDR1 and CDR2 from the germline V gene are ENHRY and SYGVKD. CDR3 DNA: TGTGCCATCAGCTCCCCGGGACTAGCGGGAGTGAGCTCCTACAATGAGCAGTTCTTC. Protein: CAISSPGLAGVSSYNEQFF.

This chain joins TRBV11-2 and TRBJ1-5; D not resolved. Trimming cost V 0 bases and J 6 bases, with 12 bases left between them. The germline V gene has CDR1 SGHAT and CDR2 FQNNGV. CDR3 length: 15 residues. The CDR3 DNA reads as TGTGCCAGCAGCTTAGATCCTGGAGGGATTCAGCCCCAGCATTTT. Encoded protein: CASSLDPGGIQPQHF.

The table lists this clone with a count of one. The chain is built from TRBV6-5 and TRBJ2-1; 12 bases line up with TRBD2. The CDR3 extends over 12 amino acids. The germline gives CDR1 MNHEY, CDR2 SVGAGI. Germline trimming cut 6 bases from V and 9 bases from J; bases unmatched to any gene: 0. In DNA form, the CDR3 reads TGTGCCAGCAGGGGACTAGCGGGTGAGCAGTTCTTC. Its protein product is CASRGLAGEQFF.

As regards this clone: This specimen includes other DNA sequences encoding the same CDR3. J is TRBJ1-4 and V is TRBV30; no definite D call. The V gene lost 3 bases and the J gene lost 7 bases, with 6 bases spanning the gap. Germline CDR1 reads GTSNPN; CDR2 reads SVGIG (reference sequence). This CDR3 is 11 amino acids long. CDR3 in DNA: TGTGCCTGGAGGCGCGGTGAAAAACTGTTTTTT. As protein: CAWRRGEKLFF. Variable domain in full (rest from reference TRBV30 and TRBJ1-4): SQTIHQWPATLVQPVGSPLSLECTVEGTSNPNLYWYRQAAGRGLQLLFYSVGIGQISSEVPQNLSASRPQDRQFILSSKKLLLSDSGFYLCAWRRGEKLFFGSGTQLSVL.

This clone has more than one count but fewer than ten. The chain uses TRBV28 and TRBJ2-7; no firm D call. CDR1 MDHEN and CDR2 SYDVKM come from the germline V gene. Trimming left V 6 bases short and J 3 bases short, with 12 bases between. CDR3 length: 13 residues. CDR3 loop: CASRGQVRYEQYF. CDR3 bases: TGTGCCAGCAGGGGCCAGGTCCGCTACGAGCAGTACTTC.

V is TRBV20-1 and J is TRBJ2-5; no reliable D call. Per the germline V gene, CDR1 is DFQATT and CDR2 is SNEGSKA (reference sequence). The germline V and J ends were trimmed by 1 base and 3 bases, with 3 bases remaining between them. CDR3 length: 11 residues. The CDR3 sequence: CSARAKETQYF. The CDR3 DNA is TGCAGTGCTAGAGCAAAAGAGACCCAGTACTTC.

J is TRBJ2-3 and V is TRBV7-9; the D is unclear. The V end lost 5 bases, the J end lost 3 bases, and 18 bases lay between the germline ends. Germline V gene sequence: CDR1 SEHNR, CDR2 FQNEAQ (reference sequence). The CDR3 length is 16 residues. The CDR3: CASSRTLEIVTDTQYF. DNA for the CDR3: TGTGCCAGCAGCCGAACCCTGGAGATAGTGACAGATACGCAGTATTTT.

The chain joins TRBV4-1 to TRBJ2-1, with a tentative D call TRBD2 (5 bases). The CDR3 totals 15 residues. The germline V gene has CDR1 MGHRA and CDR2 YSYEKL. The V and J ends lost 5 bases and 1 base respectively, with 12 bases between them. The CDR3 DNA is TGCGCCAGCAGCTTGGGGAGTTGGTCCTACAATGAGCAGTTCTTC. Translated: CASSLGSWSYNEQFF.

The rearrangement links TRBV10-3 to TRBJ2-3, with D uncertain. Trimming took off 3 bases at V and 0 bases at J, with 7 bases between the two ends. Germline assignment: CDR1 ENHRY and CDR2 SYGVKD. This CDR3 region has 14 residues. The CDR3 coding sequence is TGTGCCATCAGTGAACTATCTAGCACAGATACGCAGTATTTT. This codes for CAISELSSTDTQYF.

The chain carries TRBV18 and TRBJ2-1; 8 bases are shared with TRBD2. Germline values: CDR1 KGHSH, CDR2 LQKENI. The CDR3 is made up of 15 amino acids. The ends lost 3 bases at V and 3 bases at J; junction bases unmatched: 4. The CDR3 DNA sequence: TGTGCCAGCTCACCCGGAGCGGGAGTCTACAATGAGCAGTTCTTC. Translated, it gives CASSPGAGVYNEQFF.

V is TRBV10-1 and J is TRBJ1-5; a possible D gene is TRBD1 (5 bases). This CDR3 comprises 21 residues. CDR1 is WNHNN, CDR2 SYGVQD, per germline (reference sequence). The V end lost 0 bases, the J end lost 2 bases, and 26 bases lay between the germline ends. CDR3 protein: CASSESNFVEGREGRNQPQHF. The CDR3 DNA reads TGCGCCAGCAGTGAGTCGAATTTCGTGGAGGGGCGGGAAGGGCGCAATCAGCCCCAGCATTTT.

CDR3 nucleotides: TGCGCCAGCAGCTTGTCTCGGGGTCCCTACGAGCAGTACTTC. Its translation is CASSLSRGPYEQYF. The genes are TRBV5-1 and TRBJ2-7; the D gene is possibly TRBD2 (5 bases). The CDR3 is made up of 14 amino acids. Germline V gene data show CDR1 as SGHRS and CDR2 as YFSETQ. Trimming cost V 1 base and J 2 bases, with 10 bases left between them.

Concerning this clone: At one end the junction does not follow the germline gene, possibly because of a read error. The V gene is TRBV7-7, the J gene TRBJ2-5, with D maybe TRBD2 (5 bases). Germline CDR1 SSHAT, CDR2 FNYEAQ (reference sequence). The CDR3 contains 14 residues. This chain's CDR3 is CASSPTRIGETQYF. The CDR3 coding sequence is TGTGCTAGCAGCCCCACTAGGATTGGGGAGACCCAGTACTTC.

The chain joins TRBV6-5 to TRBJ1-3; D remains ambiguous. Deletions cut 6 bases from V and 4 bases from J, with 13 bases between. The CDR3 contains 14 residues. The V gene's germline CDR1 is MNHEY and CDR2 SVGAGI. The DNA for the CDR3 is TGTGCCAGCAGCGAGGGATACAACGGAAACACCATATATTTT. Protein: CASSEGYNGNTIYF.

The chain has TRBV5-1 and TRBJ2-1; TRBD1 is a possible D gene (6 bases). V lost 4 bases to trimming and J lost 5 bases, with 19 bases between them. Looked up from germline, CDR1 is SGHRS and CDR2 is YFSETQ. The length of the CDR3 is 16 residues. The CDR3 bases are TGCGCCAGCAGCGTCGACAGGCGATATAATAACAATGAGCAGTTCTTC. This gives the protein CASSVDRRYNNNEQFF.

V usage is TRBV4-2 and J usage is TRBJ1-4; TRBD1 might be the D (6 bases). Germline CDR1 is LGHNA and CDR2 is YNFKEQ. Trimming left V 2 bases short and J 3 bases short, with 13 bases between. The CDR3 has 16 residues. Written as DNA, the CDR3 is TGTGCCAGCAGCCAACCACAGGGTAATGCTAATGAAAAACTGTTTTTT. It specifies CASSQPQGNANEKLFF.

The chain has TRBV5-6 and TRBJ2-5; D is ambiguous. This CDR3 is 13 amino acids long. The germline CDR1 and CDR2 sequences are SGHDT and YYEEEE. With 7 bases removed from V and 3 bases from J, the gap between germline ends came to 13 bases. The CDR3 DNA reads TGTGCCAGCGGATTAGCCGGAGAAGAGACCCAGTACTTC. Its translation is CASGLAGEETQYF.

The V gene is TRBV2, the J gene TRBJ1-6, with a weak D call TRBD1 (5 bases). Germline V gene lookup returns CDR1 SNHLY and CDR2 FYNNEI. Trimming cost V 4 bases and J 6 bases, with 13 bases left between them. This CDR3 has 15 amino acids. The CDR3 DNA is TGTGCCAGCAGTGGACAGCACCCGCGTAATTCACCCCTCCACTTT. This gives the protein CASSGQHPRNSPLHF. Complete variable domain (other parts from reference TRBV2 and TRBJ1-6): EPEVTQTPSHQVTQMGQEVILRCVPISNHLYFYWYRQILGQKVEFLVSFYNNEISEKSEIFDDQFSVERPDGSNFTLKIRSTKLEDSAMYFCASSGQHPRNSPLHFGNGTRLTVT.

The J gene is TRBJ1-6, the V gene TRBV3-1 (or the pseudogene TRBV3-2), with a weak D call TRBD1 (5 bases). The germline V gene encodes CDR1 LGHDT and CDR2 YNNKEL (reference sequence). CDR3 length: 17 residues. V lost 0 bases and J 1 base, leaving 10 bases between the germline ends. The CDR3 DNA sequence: TGTGCCAGCAGCCAAGACCAACAGGTGTCCTATAATTCACCCCTCCACTTT. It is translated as CASSQDQQVSYNSPLHF.